The 18 T cell receptor beta chains below were found in one sample sequenced in a study of long-term antiretroviral therapy in people with HIV. Researchers report immunoSEQ v3.0 was run at survey level. Data came from immunoSEQ multiplex PCR; TCRdb stores just in-frame clones and leaves some out. This table holds some 10,000 clones, 60% to 85% found once. Sequenced material: unsorted PBMCs, taken 1.8 years before starting antiretroviral therapy. All receptors derive from a man between 35 and 55 years old with HIV.

V and J are TRBV5-1 and TRBJ2-7, with a possible D match to TRBD1 (5 bases). V dropped 0 bases and J dropped 2 bases, with 6 bases sitting between them. Germline V gene sequence: CDR1 SGHRS, CDR2 YFSETQ. CDR3 length: 13 amino acids. CDR3 sequence (DNA): TGCGCCAGCAGCTTGGAGACAGCCTACGAGCAGTACTTC. This codes for CASSLETAYEQYF.

This clone has a handful of counts. V usage is TRBV19 and J usage is TRBJ1-5, with 8 bases aligning to TRBD1. CDR1 is LNHDA and CDR2 is SQIVND in the germline V gene (reference sequence). The CDR3 spans 15 residues. V was pared by 10 bases and J by 5 bases, with 13 bases of the junction left unmatched. The CDR3, as DNA: TGTGCCACCAGACAGGGGCCCGTGTGGGATCAGCCCCAGCATTTT. It is translated as CATRQGPVWDQPQHF. Variable domain in full (rest from reference TRBV19 and TRBJ1-5): DGGITQSPKYLFRKEGQNVTLSCEQNLNHDAMYWYRQDPGQGLRLIYYSQIVNDFQKGDIAEGYSVSREKKESFPLTVTSAQKNPTAFYLCATRQGPVWDQPQHFGDGTRLSIL.

This clone was seen more than once but under ten times. This chain connects TRBV29-1 to TRBJ1-2, with a weak D call TRBD1 (5 bases). This CDR3 region has 14 residues. The germline V and J ends were trimmed by 2 bases and 0 bases, with 10 bases remaining between them. In germline, CDR1 is SQVTM, CDR2 ANQGSEA. CDR3 in amino acids: CSVERGYANYGYTF. The CDR3 DNA follows: TGCAGCGTTGAACGGGGGTATGCTAACTATGGCTACACCTTC.

This clone occurred a few times. This chain links TRBV18 with TRBJ2-7; TRBD2 matches 10 bases. V shed 5 bases, J shed 6 bases, and the junction held 10 bases outside the gene matches. The CDR3 loop spans 15 amino acids. Looked up from germline, CDR1 is KGHSH and CDR2 is LQKENI. The CDR3 reads CASSATSGDGSEQYF. CDR3 coding DNA: TGTGCCAGCTCAGCAACTAGCGGGGATGGGAGCGAGCAGTACTTC.

This chain connects TRBV4-2 to TRBJ2-7; D not certain. CDR1 is LGHNA and CDR2 is YNFKEQ in the germline V gene. The CDR3 sequence is 14 residues long. Deletions cut 2 bases from V and 0 bases from J, with 8 bases between. Here the CDR3 DNA reads TGTGCCAGCAGCCAACCGGGTCCCTCCTACGAGCAGTACTTC. This codes for CASSQPGPSYEQYF.

The chain has TRBV6-4 and TRBJ1-4, with a weak D call TRBD1 (6 bases). V was pared by 5 bases and J by 9 bases, with 19 bases between. CDR3 length equals 15 residues. Germline V gene data show CDR1 as MRHNA and CDR2 as SNTAGT. The DNA for the CDR3 is TGTGCCAGCAGTTTCCACAGGGAGAAGTTCCAAAAACTGTTTTTT. Encoded protein: CASSFHREKFQKLFF.

The chain has TRBV12-5 and TRBJ1-1, with D possibly matching TRBD1 (5 bases). Between the trimmed V and J ends, which lost 1 base and 0 bases, there was a span of 9 bases. Germline V gene lookup returns CDR1 LGHNT and CDR2 FRNRAP. The CDR3 is made up of 15 amino acids. CDR3 residues: CASGLARGLNTEAFF. Written as DNA, the CDR3 is TGTGCTAGTGGTTTGGCCCGGGGCTTGAACACTGAAGCTTTCTTT.

CDR3: CASSPRGLTEYEQYF. The CDR3 DNA is TGTGCCAGCAGTCCCAGGGGGCTGACTGAGTACGAGCAGTACTTC. This sequence joins TRBV6-5 and TRBJ2-7, with 8 bases matching TRBD1. J gave up 4 bases and V 5 bases, and 10 bases lay outside the gene matches. CDR1 MNHEY and CDR2 SVGAGI come from the germline V gene. The CDR3 is 15 residues long.

This clone showed up just once. This chain's CDR3 is CASSQGGLAGAEQFF. CDR3 nucleotides: TGCGCCAGCAGCCAAGGGGGACTAGCTGGAGCGGAGCAGTTCTTC. The chain is built from TRBV4-1 and TRBJ2-1, with 9 bases lining up with TRBD2. V shed 1 base and J 10 bases; nucleotides not matched to a gene: 8. CDR3 length: 15 residues. Germline V gives CDR1 MGHRA, CDR2 YSYEKL.

This chain links TRBV10-3 with TRBJ1-1; 9 nucleotides align to TRBD1. Germline-derived CDR1 and CDR2 are ENHRY and SYGVKD. The CDR3 has 12 residues. V shed 0 bases and J 11 bases; nucleotides not matched to a gene: 1. The CDR3 region has the DNA TGTGCCATCAGTGAGTCGGGACAGGGCGCTTTCTTT. This codes for CAISESGQGAFF.

The J gene is TRBJ1-3, the V gene TRBV11-2; 7 nucleotides match TRBD1. The CDR3 extends over 15 amino acids. The J segment lost 2 bases and the V segment lost 5 bases, leaving 6 bases of the junction unmatched. Germline-derived CDR1 and CDR2 are SGHAT and FQNNGV. The CDR3 DNA follows: TGTGCCAGCAGCACCTCGACAGGGCCTGGAAACACCATATATTTT. Its protein is CASSTSTGPGNTIYF.

This clone came up once. The J gene is TRBJ1-1, the V gene TRBV7-9, with D perhaps matching TRBD1 (5 bases). The CDR3 is made up of 15 amino acids. Germline values: CDR1 SEHNR, CDR2 FQNEAQ (reference sequence). V lost 5 bases to trimming and J lost 1 base, with 14 bases between them. The CDR3 sequence: CASSPRGRTNTEAFF. The CDR3 nucleotides read TGTGCCAGCAGCCCCCGGGGACGGACGAACACTGAAGCTTTCTTT.

This clone has a single count. The chain's CDR3 is CASSQGDSYNEQFF. The CDR3 region has the DNA TGCGCCAGCAGCCAAGGGGACAGCTACAATGAGCAGTTCTTC. The chain combines TRBV5-1 with TRBJ2-1; 7 nucleotides line up with TRBD1. The CDR3 is made up of 14 amino acids. The germline gives CDR1 SGHRS, CDR2 YFSETQ. V gave up 4 bases and J gave up 3 bases; unmatched junction bases: 4.

This sequence joins TRBV4-1 and TRBJ2-1; D may be TRBD2 (5 bases). From germline, CDR1 is MGHRA and CDR2 YSYEKL. The CDR3 extends over 14 amino acids. V shed 4 bases and J shed 8 bases, with 15 bases lying between them. The CDR3 reads CASSLRLQEDEQFF. Written as DNA, the CDR3 is TGCGCCAGCAGCCTACGACTCCAGGAGGATGAGCAGTTCTTC.

The V and J genes are TRBV18 and TRBJ1-1; TRBD1 agrees at 7 bases. Germline values: CDR1 KGHSH, CDR2 LQKENI. J gave up 3 bases and V 4 bases, and 8 bases lay outside the gene matches. The CDR3 runs to 15 residues. Here the CDR3 DNA reads TGTGCCAGCTCACGGAGGGACAGCCCTGACACTGAAGCTTTCTTT. This sequence encodes CASSRRDSPDTEAFF.

The rearrangement uses TRBV5-6 and TRBJ2-3, with D unresolved. Trimming stripped 2 bases from V and 2 bases from J, with 6 bases between. Germline V gene sequence: CDR1 SGHDT, CDR2 YYEEEE. The CDR3 totals 13 residues. CDR3: CASSLRNTDTQYF. CDR3 DNA sequence: TGTGCCAGCAGCTTAAGGAACACAGATACGCAGTATTTT.

This sequence joins TRBV6-5 and TRBJ1-4; tentative D call: TRBD1 (5 bases). Germline CDR1 reads MNHEY; CDR2 reads SVGAGI. The V end was cut by 1 base, the J end by 8 bases, with 14 bases between. This CDR3 is built from 15 residues. The CDR3 reads CASSYFRGTYEKLFF. CDR3 nucleotides: TGTGCCAGCAGTTACTTCCGCGGGACTTACGAAAAACTGTTTTTT.

The chain joins TRBV19 to TRBJ1-5; D is uncertain. The CDR3 covers 14 residues. From germline, CDR1 is LNHDA and CDR2 SQIVND (reference sequence). Trimming removed 9 bases at V and 4 bases at J, with 16 bases between. This CDR3 reads CASAWWALNQPQHF. CDR3 DNA sequence: TGTGCCAGCGCATGGTGGGCCCTTAATCAGCCCCAGCATTTT.